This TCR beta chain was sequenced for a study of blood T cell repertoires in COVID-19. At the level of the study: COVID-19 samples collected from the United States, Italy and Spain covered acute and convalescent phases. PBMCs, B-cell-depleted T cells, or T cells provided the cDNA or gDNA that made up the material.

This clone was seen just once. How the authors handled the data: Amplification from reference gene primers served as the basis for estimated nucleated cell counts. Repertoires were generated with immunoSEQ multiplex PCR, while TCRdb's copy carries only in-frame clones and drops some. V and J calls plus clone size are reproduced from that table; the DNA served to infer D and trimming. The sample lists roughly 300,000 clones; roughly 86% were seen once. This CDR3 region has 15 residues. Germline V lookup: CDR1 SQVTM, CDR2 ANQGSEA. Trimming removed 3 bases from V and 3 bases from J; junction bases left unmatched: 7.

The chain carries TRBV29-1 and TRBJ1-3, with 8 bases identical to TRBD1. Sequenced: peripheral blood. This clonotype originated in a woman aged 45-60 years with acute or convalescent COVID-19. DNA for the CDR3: TGCAGCGTTGAGGCGCGCAGGGGGCATGGAAACACCATATATTTT. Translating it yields CSVEARRGHGNTIYF.